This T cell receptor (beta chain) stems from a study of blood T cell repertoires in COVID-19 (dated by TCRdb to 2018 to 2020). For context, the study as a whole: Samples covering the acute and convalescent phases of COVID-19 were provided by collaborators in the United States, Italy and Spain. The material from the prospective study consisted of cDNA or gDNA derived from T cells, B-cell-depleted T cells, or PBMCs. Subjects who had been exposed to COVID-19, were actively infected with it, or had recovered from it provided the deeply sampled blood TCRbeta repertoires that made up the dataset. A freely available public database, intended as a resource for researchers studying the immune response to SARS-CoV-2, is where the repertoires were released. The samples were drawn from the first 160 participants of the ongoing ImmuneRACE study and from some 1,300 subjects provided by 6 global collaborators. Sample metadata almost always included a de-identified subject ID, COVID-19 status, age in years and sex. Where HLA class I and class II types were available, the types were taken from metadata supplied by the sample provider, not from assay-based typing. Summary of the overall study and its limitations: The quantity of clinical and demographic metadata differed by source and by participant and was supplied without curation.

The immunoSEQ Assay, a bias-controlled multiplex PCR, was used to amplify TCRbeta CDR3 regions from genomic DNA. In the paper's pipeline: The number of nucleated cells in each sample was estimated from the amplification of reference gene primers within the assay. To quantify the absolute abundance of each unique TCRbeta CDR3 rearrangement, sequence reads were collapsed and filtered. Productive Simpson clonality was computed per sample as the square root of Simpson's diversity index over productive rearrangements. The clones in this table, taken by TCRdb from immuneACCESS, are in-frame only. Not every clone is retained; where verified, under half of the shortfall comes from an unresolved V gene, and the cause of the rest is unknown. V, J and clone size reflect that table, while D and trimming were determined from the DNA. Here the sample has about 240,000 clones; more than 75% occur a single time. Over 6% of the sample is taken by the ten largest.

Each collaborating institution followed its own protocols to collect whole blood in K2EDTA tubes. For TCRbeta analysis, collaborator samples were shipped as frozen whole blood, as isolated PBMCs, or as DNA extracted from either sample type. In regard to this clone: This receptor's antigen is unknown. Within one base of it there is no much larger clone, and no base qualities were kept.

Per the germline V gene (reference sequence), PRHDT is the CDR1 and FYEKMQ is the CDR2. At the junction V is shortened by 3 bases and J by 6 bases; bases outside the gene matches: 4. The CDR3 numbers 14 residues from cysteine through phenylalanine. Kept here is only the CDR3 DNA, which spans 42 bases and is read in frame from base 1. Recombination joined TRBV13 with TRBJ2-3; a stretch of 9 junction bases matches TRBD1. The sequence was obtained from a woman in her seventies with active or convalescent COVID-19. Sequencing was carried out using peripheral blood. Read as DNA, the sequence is TGTGCCAGCAGCTTGGACAGGGGCTCCGATACGCAGTATTTT. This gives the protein CASSLDRGSDTQYF.